Sequencing of this TCR beta chain was carried out in a study of T cells after yellow fever vaccination. Study in general: Each low-cell-number fraction was prepared by means of SMART-Seq v4 Ultra Low Input.

This clonotype was seen a few times. What it binds is not known. Whole-study findings and limits: Relatively few clonotypes were ones that appeared in both CD4 and CD8 compartments. Contaminants from the bulk population, in the form of abundant clonotypes, could be found in FACS-sorted repertoires. Re-detected after boosting: most primary clones, 96% of CD4 and about 90% of CD8.

MiXCR, applied by TCRdb to the 5' RACE reads, yields one record per CDR3 protein. In the table there are roughly 310,000 distinct CDR3 sequences, roughly 8.7% of which are singletons. V gave up 5 bases and J gave up 0 bases, with 11 bases separating them. The CDR3 spans 15 residues. The sequencing here drew on PBMCs, taken on the day of the first yellow fever vaccination. The chain is built from TRBV12-3 or TRBV12-4 and TRBJ2-1; D is uncertain. This sequence was found in a man younger than 30 who received the YFV17D yellow fever vaccine. For the CDR3, the DNA is TGTGCCAGCAGTCCAAGCACGAGCTCCTACAATGAGCAGTTCTTC. It translates to CASSPSTSSYNEQFF.